This T cell receptor beta chain was obtained from a study of early T cells in non-severe SARS-CoV-2 infection. Study-wide context: From unsorted whole blood, bulk RNA was sequenced, and the chains remained unpaired. Study findings and constraints: Anti-spike CD8 specificities were favored by VDJdb matching, whose results missed private and CD4 specificities.

Attached unique molecular identifiers marked individual cDNA molecules. One entry per CDR3 protein results from TCRdb running MiXCR on the 5' RACE reads. The table has tens of thousands of distinct CDR3 sequences, around 5% seen once. The table lists this clonotype with many counts. Its antigen is as yet unknown. CDR3 length equals 14 residues. Germline V lookup: CDR1 MNHEY, CDR2 SVGEGT. V gave up 0 bases and J gave up 3 bases, with 9 bases separating them. The TCR originated in an adult who was a healthcare worker with PCR-confirmed SARS-CoV-2 infection or an uninfected control (not recorded which). The chain carries TRBV6-2 or TRBV6-3 and TRBJ2-7; D is uncertain. The source material was whole blood. This CDR3 is CASSYSRVLYEQYF. The CDR3 DNA is TGTGCCAGCAGTTACTCGAGAGTACTCTACGAGCAGTACTTC.